Sequencing of this T cell receptor beta chain was carried out in a study of blood T cell repertoires in COVID-19. Method: immunoSEQ multiplex PCR; TCRdb's copy keeps in-frame clones and lacks some. The repertoire holds over 250,000 clones, with about 93% as singletons. The CDR3 has 18 residues. CDR1 is LNHDA, CDR2 SQIVND, per germline (reference sequence). Trimming shortened V by 7 bases and J by 2 bases, and 21 bases separated the two germline ends. This sequence originates from a young woman who had recovered from COVID-19. V and J are TRBV19 and TRBJ2-6, with D perhaps TRBD2 (7 bases). Source material: PBMCs or T cells enriched from blood (not recorded which). Written as DNA, the CDR3 is TGTGCCAGTACCCGTTTTGGCGGGGGCACCACTGGGGCCAACGTCCTGACTTTC. The encoded protein is CASTRFGGGTTGANVLTF.